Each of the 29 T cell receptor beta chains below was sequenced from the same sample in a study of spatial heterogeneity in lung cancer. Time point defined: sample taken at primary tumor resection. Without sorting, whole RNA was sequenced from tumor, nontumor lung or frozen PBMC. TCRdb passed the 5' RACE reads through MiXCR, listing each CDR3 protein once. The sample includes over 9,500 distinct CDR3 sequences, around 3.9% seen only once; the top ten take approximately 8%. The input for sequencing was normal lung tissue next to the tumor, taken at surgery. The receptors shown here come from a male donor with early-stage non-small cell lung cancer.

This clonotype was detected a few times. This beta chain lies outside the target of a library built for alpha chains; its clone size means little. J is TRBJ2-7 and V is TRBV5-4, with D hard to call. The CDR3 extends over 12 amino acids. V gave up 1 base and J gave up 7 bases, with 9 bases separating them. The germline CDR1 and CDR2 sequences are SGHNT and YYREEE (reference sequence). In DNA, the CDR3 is TGTGCCAGCAGCTTGCAGCGCAGTGAGCAGTACTTC. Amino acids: CASSLQRSEQYF.

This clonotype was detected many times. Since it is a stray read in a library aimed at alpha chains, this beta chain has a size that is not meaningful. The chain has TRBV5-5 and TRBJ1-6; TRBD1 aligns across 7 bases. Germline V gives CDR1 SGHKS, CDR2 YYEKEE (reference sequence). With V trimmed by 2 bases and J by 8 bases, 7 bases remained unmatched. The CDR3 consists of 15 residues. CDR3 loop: CASSLQGLRDSPLHF. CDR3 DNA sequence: TGTGCCAGCAGCTTACAGGGGCTTCGGGATTCACCCCTCCACTTT. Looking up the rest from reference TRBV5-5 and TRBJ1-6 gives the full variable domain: DAGVTQSPTHLIKTRGQQVTLRCSPISGHKSVSWYQQVLGQGPQFIFQYYEKEERGRGNFPDRFSARQFPNYSSELNVNALLLGDSALYLCASSLQGLRDSPLHFGNGTRLTVT.

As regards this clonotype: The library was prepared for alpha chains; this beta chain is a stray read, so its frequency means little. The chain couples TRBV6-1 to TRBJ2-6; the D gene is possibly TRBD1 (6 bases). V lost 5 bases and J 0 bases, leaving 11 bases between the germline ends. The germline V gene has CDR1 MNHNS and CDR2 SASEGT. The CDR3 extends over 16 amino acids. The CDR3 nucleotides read TGTGCCAGCAGTAAGGACAGCAGCTCTGGGGCCAACGTCCTGACTTTC. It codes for CASSKDSSSGANVLTF.

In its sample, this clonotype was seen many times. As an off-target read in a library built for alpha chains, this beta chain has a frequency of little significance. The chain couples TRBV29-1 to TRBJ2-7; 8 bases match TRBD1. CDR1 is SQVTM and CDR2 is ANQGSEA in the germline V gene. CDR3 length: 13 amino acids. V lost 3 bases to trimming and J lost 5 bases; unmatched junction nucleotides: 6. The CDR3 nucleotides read TGCAGCGTTGATGGGCAGGGGGCCGACGAGCAGTACTTC. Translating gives CSVDGQGADEQYF.

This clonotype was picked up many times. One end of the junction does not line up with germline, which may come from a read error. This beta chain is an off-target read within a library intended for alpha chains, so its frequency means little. CDR3 nucleotides: TGTGCTAGCAGCTTCGGGGTGTACAATGAGCAGTTCTTC. Translation gives CASSFGVYNEQFF. The genes are TRBV7-7 and TRBJ2-1; maybe TRBD2 (5 bases). The CDR3 loop spans 13 amino acids. Germline CDR1 is SSHAT and CDR2 is FNYEAQ (reference sequence).

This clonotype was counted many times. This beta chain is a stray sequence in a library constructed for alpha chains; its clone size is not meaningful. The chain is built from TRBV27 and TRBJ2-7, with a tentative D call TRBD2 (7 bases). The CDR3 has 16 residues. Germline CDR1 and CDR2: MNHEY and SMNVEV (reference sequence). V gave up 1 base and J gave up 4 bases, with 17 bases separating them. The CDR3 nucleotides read TGTGCCAGCAGTTTATTGGAGGGCGGGGGCCCTTACGAGCAGTACTTC. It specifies CASSLLEGGGPYEQYF.

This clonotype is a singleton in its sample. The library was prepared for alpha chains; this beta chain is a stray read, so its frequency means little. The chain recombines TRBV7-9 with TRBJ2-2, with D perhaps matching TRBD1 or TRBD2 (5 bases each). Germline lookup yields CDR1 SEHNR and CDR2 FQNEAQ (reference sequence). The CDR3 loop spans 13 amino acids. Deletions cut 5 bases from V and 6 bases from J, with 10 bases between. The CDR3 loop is CASSERGPGELFF. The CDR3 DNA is TGTGCCAGCAGCGAGAGGGGTCCCGGGGAGCTGTTTTTT.

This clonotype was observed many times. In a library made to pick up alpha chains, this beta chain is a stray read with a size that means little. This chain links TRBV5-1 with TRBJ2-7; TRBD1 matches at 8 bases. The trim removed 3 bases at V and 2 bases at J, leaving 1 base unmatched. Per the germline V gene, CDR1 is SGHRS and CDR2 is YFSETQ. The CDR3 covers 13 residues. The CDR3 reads CASSSTGAYEQYF. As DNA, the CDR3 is TGCGCCAGCAGCTCGACAGGGGCCTACGAGCAGTACTTC.

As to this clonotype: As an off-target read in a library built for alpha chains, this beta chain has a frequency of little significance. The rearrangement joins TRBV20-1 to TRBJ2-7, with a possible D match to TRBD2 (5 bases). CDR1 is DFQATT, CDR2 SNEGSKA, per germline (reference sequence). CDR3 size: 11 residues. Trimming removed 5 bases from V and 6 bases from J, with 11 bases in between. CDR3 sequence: CSARGLSEQYF. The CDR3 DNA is TGCAGTGCTCGGGGATTGTCCGAGCAGTACTTC.

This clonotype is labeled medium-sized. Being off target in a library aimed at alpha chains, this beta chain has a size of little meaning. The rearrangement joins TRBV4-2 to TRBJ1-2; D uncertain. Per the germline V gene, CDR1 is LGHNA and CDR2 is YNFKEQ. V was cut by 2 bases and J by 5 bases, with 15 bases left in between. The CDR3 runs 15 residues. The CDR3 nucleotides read TGTGCCAGCAGCCAACCGAGCGGAGGTGGATATGGCTACACCTTC. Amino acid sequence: CASSQPSGGGYGYTF.

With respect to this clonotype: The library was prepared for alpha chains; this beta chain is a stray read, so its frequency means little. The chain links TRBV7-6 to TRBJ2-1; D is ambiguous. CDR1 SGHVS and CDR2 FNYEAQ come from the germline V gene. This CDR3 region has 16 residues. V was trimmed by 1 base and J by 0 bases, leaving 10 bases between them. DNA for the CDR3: TGTGCCAGCAGCTTAGGGGCAGCGAGCTCCTACAATGAGCAGTTCTTC. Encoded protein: CASSLGAASSYNEQFF. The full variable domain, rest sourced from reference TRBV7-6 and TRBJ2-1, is GAGVSQSPRYKVTKRGQDVALRCDPISGHVSLYWYRQALGQGPEFLTYFNYEAQQDKSGLPNDRFSAERPEGSISTLTIQRTEQRDSAMYRCASSLGAASSYNEQFFGPGTRLTVL.

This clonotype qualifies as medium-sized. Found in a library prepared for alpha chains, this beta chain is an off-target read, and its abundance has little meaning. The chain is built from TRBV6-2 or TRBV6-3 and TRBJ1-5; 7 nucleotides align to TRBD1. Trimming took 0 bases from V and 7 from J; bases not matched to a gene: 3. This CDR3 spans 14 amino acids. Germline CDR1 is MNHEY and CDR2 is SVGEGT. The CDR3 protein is CASSYSGQAQPQHF. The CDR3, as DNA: TGTGCCAGCAGTTACTCCGGACAGGCCCAGCCCCAGCATTTT.

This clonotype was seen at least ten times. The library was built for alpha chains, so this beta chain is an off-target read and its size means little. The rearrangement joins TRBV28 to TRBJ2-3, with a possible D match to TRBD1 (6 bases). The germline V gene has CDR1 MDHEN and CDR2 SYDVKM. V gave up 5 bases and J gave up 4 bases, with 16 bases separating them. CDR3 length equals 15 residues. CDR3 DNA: TGTGCCAGCAGTGAAACCTTTGGGGGCGCAGATACGCAGTATTTT. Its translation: CASSETFGGADTQYF.

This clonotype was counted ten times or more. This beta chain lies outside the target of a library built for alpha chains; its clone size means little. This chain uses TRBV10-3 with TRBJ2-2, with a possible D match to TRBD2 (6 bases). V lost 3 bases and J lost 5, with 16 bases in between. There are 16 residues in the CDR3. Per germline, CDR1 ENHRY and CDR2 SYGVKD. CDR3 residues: CAISEPLASTTGELFF. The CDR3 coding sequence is TGTGCCATCAGTGAACCCCTAGCGAGCACAACCGGGGAGCTGTTTTTT.

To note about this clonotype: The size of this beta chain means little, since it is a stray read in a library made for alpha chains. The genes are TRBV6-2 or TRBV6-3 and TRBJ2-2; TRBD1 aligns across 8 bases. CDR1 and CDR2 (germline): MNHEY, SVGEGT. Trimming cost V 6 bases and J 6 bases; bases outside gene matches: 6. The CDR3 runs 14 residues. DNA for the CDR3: TGTGCCAGCAGCCGCCGGACAGGGTCCGGGGAGCTGTTTTTT. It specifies CASSRRTGSGELFF.

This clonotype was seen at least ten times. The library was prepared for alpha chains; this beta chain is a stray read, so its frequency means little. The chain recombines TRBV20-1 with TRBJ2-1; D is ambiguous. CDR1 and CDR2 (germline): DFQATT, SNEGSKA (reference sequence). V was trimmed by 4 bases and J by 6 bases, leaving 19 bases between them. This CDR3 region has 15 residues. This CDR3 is CSAKDPTGLRNEQFF. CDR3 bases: TGCAGTGCTAAGGACCCAACTGGTTTACGCAATGAGCAGTTCTTC.

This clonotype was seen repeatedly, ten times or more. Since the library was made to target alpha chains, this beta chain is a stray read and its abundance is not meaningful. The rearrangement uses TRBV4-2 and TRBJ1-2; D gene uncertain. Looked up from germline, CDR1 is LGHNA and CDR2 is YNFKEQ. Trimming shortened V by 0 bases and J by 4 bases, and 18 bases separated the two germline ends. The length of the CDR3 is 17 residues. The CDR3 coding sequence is TGTGCCAGCAGCCAAGATCGGATAGGCCGAGCAGGCTATGGCTACACCTTC. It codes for CASSQDRIGRAGYGYTF.

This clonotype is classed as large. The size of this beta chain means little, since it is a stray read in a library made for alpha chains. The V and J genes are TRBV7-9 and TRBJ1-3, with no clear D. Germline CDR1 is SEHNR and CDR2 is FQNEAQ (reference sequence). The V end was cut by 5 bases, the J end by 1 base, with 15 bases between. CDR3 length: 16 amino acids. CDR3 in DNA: TGTGCCAGCAGCGCAGCGGACGGCTCTTCTGGAAACACCATATATTTT. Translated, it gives CASSAADGSSGNTIYF.

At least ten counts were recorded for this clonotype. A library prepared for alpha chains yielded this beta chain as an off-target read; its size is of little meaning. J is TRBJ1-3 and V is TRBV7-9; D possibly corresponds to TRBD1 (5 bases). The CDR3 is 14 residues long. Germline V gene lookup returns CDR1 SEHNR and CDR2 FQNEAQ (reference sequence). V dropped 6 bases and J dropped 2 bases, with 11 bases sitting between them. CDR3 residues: CASSLQGTGNTIYF. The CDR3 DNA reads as TGTGCCAGCAGTCTTCAGGGAACTGGAAACACCATATATTTT.

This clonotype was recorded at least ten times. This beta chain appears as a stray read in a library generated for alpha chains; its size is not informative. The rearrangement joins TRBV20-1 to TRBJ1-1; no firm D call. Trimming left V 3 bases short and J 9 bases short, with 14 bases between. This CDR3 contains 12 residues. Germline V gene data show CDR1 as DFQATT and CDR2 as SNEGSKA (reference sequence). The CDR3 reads CSASARETQAFF. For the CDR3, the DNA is TGCAGTGCTAGTGCACGGGAGACTCAAGCTTTCTTT.

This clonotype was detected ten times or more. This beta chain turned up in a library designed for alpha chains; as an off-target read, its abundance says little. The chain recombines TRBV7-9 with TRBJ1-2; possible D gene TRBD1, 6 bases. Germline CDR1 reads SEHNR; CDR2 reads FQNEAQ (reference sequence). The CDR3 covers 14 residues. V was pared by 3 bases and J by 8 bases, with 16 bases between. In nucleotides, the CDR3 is TGTGCCAGCAGCTTCGACGGGGGCGTTCGAGGCTACACCTTC. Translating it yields CASSFDGGVRGYTF. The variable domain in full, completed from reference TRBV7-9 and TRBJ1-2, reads DTGVSQNPRHKITKRGQNVTFRCDPISEHNRLYWYRQTLGQGPEFLTYFQNEAQLEKSRLLSDRFSAERPKGSFSTLEIQRTEQGDSAMYLCASSFDGGVRGYTFGSGTRLTVV.

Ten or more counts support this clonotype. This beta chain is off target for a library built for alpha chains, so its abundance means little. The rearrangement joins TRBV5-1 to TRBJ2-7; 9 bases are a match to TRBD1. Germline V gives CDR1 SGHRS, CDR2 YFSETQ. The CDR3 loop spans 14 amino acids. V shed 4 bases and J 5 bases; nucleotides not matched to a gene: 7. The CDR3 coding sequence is TGCGCCAGCAGCCCGGACAGGGGAGTAAACGAGCAGTACTTC. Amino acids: CASSPDRGVNEQYF.

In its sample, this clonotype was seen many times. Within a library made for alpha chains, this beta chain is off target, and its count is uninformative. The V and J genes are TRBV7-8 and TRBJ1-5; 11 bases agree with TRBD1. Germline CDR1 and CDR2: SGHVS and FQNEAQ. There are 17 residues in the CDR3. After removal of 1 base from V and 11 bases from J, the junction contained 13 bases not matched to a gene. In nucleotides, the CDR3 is TGTGCCAGCAGCTTAGGGGAATACCGGGACAGGGGGTCGTCCCAGCATTTT. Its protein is CASSLGEYRDRGSSQHF.

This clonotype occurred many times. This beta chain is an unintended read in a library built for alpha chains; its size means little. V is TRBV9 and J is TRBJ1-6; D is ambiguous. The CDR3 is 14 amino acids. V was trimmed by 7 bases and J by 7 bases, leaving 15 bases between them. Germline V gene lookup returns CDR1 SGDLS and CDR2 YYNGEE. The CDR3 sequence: CASSPRAENSPLHF. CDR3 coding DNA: TGTGCCAGCTCCCCGAGGGCAGAAAATTCACCCCTCCACTTT.

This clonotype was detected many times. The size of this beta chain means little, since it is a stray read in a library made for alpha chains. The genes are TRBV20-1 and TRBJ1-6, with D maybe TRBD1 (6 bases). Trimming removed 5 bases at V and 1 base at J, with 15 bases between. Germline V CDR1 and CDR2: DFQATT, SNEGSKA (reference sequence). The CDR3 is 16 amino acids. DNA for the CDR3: TGCAGTGCTCGATCCCCAGGGGATTCCTATAATTCACCCCTCCACTTT. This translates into CSARSPGDSYNSPLHF.

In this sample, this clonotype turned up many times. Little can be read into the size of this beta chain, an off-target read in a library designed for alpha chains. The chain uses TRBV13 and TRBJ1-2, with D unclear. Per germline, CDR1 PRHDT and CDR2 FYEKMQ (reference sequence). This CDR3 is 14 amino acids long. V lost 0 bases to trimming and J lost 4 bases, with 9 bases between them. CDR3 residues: CASSLGGSPYGYTF. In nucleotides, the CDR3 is TGTGCCAGCAGCTTAGGGGGCAGCCCCTATGGCTACACCTTC.

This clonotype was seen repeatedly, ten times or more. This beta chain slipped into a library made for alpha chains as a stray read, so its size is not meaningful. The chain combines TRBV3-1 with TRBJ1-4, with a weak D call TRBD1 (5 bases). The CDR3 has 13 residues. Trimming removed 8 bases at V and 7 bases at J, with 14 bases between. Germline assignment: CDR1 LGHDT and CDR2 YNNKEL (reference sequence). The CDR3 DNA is TGTGCCAGCGGCAACGGGGGAAGTGAAAAACTGTTTTTT. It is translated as CASGNGGSEKLFF.

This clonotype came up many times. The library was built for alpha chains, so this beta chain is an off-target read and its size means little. Written as DNA, the CDR3 is TGCGCCAGCAGCTCAAGAGAGAGGTCGGGCACAGATACGCAGTATTTT. Translated, it gives CASSSRERSGTDTQYF. The chain recombines TRBV4-1 with TRBJ2-3; D is unresolved. Germline V CDR1 and CDR2: MGHRA, YSYEKL. CDR3 length: 16 amino acids. The V gene lost 5 bases and the J gene lost 1 base, with 16 bases spanning the gap.

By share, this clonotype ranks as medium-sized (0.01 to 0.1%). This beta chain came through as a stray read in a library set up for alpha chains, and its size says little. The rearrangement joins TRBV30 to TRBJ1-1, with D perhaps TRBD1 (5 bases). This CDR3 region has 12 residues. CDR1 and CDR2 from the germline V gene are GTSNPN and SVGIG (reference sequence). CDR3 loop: CGYGREYTEAFF. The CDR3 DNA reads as TGTGGGTACGGCAGGGAGTACACTGAAGCTTTCTTT.